The clone carrying this T cell receptor (beta chain) was seen just once. The repertoire was sequenced with immunoSEQ multiplex PCR; TCRdb's copy has only in-frame clones and lacks some. This repertoire shows roughly 59,000 clones, about 81% found once; its top ten account for 15% to 18%. These data belong to a study of blood T cell repertoires in COVID-19. Study-level background: Samples representing acute and convalescent COVID-19 were sourced from the United States, Italy and Spain.

CDR1 is LNHDA and CDR2 is SQIVND in the germline V gene (reference sequence). CDR3 size: 14 residues. V shed 5 bases, J shed 4 bases, and the junction held 5 bases outside the gene matches. The sample comprised peripheral blood. V is TRBV19 and J is TRBJ2-7; 10 nucleotides line up with TRBD1. The receptor was isolated from an elderly man with acute or convalescent COVID-19. The CDR3: CASSGGTGEYEQYF. The CDR3 coding sequence is TGTGCCAGTAGTGGCGGGACAGGGGAATACGAGCAGTACTTC. Combining the CDR3 with reference TRBV19 and TRBJ2-7 gives the whole variable domain DGGITQSPKYLFRKEGQNVTLSCEQNLNHDAMYWYRQDPGQGLRLIYYSQIVNDFQKGDIAEGYSVSREKKESFPLTVTSAQKNPTAFYLCASSGGTGEYEQYFGPGTRLTVT.